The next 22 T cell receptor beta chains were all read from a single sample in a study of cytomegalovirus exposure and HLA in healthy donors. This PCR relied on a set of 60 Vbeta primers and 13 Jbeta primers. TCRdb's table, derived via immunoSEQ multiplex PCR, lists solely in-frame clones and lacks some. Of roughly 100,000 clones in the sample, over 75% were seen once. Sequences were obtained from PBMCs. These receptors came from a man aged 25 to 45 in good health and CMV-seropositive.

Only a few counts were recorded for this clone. CDR3 nucleotides: TGTGCCAGCAGCTTATCCCTAGCGGGAGACGGGACAGATACGCAGTATTTT. As protein: CASSLSLAGDGTDTQYF. V is TRBV7-6 and J is TRBJ2-3; 10 nucleotides match TRBD2. Germline trimming cut 2 bases from V and 3 bases from J; bases unmatched to any gene: 8. CDR1 is SGHVS, CDR2 FNYEAQ, per germline. The CDR3 consists of 17 residues.

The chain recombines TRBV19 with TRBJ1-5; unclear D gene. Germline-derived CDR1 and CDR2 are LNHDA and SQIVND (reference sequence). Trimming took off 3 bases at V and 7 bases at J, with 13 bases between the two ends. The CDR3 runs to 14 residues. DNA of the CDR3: TGTGCCAGTAGTATCGCGGGAGGTCCCCAGCCCCAGCATTTT. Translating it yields CASSIAGGPQPQHF.

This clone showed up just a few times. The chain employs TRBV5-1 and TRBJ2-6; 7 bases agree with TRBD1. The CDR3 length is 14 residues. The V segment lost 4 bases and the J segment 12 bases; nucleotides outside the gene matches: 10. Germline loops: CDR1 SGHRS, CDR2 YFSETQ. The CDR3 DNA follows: TGCGCCAGCAGCCAACGGACAGGAATAAGCGTCCTGACTTTC. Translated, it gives CASSQRTGISVLTF.

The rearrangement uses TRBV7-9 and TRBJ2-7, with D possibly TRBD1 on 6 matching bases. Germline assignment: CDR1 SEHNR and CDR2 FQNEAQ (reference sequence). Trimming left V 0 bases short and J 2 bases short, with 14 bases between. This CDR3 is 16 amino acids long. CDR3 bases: TGTGCCAGCAGCTTAGCGAGGGGGAGTACCCCCTACGAGCAGTACTTC. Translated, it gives CASSLARGSTPYEQYF.

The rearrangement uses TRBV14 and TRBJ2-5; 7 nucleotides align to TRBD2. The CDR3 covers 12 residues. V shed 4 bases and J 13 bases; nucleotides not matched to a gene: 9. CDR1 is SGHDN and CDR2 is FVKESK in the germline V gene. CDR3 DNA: TGTGCCAGCAGCCGCTATAGCGGGTTTTTGTACTTC. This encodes CASSRYSGFLYF. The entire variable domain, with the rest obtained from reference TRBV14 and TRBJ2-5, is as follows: EAGVTQFPSHSVIEKGQTVTLRCDPISGHDNLYWYRRVMGKEIKFLLHFVKESKQDESGMPNNRFLAERTGGTYSTLKVQPAELEDSGVYFCASSRYSGFLYFGPGTRLLVL.

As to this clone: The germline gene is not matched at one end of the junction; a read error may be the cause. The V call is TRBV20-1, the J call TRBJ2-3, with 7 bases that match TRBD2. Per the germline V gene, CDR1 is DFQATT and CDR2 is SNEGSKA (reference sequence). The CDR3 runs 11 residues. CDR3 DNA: TGCAGTGCCCCCGGACTAGATGCGCAGTATTTT. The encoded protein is CSAPGLDAQYF.

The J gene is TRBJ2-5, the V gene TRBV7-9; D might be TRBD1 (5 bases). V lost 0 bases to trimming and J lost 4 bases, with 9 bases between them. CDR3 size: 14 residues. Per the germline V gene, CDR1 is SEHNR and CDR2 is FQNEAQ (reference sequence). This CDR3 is CASSLALRVETQYF. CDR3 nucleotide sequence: TGTGCCAGCAGCTTAGCGCTCAGGGTAGAGACCCAGTACTTC.

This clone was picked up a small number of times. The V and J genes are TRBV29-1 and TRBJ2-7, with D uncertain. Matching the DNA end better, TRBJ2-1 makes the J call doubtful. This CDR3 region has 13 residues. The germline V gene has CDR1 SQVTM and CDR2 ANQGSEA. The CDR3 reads CSVEGSGYNEQFF. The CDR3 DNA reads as TGCAGCGTTGAAGGGTCAGGATACAATGAGCAGTTCTTC.

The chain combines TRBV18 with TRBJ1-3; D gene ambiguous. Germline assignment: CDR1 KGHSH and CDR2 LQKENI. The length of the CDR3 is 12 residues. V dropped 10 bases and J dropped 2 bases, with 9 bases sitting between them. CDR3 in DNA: TGTGCCACCGTCTCGGCTGGAAACACCATATATTTT. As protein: CATVSAGNTIYF.

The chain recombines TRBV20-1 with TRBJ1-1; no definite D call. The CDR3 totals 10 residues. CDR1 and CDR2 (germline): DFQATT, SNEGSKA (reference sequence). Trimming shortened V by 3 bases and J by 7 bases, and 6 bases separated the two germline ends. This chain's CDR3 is CSASRSEAFF. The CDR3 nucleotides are TGCAGTGCTAGTAGGAGTGAAGCTTTCTTT.

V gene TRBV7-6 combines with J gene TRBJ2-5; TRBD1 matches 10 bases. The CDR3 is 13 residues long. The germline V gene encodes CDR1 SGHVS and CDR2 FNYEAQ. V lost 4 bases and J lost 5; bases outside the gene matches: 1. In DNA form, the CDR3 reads TGTGCCAGCAGCTGGACAGGGGGGGAGACCCAGTACTTC. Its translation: CASSWTGGETQYF.

As DNA, the CDR3 is TGTGCCAGCAGCCAAGGGGACAGGGGGCGGCAAGAGACCCAGTACTTC. Translating gives CASSQGDRGRQETQYF. The rearrangement joins TRBV14 to TRBJ2-5; TRBD1 matches 12 bases. There are 16 residues in the CDR3. CDR1 and CDR2 from the germline V gene are SGHDN and FVKESK. The V segment lost 1 base and the J segment 2 bases; nucleotides outside the gene matches: 2. The full variable domain, in which reference TRBV14 and TRBJ2-5 provide the parts outside the CDR3, is EAGVTQFPSHSVIEKGQTVTLRCDPISGHDNLYWYRRVMGKEIKFLLHFVKESKQDESGMPNNRFLAERTGGTYSTLKVQPAELEDSGVYFCASSQGDRGRQETQYFGPGTRLLVL.

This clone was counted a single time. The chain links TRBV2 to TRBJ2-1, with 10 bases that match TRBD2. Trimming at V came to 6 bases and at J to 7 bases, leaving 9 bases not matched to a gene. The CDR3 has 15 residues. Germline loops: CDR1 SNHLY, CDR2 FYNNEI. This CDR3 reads CASRRTSGMRNEQFF. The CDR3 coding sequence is TGTGCCAGCAGGCGTACTAGCGGGATGAGGAATGAGCAGTTCTTC.

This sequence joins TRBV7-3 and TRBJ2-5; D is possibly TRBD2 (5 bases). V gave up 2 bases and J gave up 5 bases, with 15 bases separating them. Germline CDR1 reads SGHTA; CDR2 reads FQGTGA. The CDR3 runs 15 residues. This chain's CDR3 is CASSLGGGRGETQYF. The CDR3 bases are TGTGCCAGCAGCTTAGGAGGCGGCAGAGGGGAGACCCAGTACTTC.

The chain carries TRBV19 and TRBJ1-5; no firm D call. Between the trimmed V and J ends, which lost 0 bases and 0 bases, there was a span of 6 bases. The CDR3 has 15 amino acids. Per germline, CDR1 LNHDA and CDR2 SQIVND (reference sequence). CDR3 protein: CASSIETISNQPQHF. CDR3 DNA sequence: TGTGCCAGTAGTATAGAAACAATTAGCAATCAGCCCCAGCATTTT.

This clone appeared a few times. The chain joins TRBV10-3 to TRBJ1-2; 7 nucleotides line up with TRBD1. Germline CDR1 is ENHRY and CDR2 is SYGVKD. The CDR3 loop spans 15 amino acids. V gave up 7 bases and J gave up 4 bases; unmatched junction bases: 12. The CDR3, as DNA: TGTGCCATCACCTCCCCTGACAGGGCGGGCTATGGCTACACCTTC. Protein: CAITSPDRAGYGYTF.

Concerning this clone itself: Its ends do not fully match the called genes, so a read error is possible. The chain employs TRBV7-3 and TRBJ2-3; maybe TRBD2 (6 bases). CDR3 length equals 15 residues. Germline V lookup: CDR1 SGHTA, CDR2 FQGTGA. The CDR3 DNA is TGTGCCAGCAGCCTAACGGAGGGAAGGAGAGATACGCAGTATTTT. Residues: CASSLTEGRRDTQYF.

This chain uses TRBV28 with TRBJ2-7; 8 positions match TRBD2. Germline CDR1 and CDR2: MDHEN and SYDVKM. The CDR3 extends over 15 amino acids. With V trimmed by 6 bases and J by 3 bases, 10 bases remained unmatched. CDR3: CASRGGGKKSYEQYF. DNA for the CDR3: TGTGCCAGCAGGGGCGGGGGGAAAAAGAGCTACGAGCAGTACTTC.

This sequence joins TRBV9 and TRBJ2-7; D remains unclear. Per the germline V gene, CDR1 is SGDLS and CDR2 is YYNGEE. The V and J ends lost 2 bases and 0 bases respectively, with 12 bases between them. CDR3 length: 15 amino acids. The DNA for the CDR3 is TGTGCCAGCAGCGTGGAACCGACGGGCTCCTACGAGCAGTACTTC. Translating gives CASSVEPTGSYEQYF. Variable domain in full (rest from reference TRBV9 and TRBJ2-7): DSGVTQTPKHLITATGQRVTLRCSPRSGDLSVYWYQQSLDQGLQFLIQYYNGEERAKGNILERFSAQQFPDLHSELNLSSLELGDSALYFCASSVEPTGSYEQYFGPGTRLTVT.

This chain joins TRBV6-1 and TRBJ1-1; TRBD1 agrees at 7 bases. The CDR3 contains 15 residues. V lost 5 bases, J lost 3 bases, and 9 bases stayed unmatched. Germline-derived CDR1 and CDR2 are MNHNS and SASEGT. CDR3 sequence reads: CASSSKGARDTEAFF. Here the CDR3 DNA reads TGTGCCAGCAGTTCGAAGGGGGCTAGGGACACTGAAGCTTTCTTT.

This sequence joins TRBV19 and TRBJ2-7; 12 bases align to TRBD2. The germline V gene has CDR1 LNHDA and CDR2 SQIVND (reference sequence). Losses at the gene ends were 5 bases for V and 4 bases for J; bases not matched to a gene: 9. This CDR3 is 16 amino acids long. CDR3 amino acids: CASSPRTSGKGYEQYF. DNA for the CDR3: TGTGCCAGTAGTCCCCGGACTAGCGGGAAAGGATACGAGCAGTACTTC.

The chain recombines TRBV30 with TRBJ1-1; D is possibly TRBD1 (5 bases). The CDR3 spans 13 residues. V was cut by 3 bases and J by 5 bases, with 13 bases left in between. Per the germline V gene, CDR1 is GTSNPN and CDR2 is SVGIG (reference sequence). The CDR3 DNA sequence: TGTGCCTGGAGCGAGGGACTGAGGACTGAAGCTTTCTTT. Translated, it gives CAWSEGLRTEAFF.